In this sample, the clone carrying this T cell receptor beta chain turned up many times. The antigen remains undetermined. The sample belongs to a study of T-cell memory formation after mild COVID-19. Overall study: TCR clusters mostly belonged to single donors. Whole-study results and caveats: CD4+ clones that contracted lay mainly in CM and EM; CD8+ ones lay in EMRA. CD4/CD8 balance characterized clones contracting day 15 to 85, and CD4+ skew characterized later expanders.

TCRdb reprocessed the 5' RACE reads via MiXCR and lists one record per CDR3 protein. The table includes roughly 550,000 distinct CDR3 sequences, roughly 21% detected once. This CDR3 spans 14 amino acids. The V and J ends lost 5 bases and 3 bases, in that order; junction bases with no gene match: 6. Germline lookup yields CDR1 SQVTM and CDR2 ANQGSEA. This clonotype was obtained from an adult woman who had mild COVID-19 (a few samples of this study predate the infection). Cell type and time point are not known. V gene TRBV29-1 combines with J gene TRBJ2-7, with 11 bases aligning to TRBD1. Sequenced: PBMCs or a T cell subset sorted from them (not recorded which). The CDR3: CSVPWGQGDYEQYF. The CDR3 DNA is TGCAGCGTTCCGTGGGGACAGGGGGACTACGAGCAGTACTTC.